This T cell receptor beta chain was retrieved from a study of beta chain features in type 1 diabetes. Reverse transcription of all isolated RNA meant that expressed TCRB transcripts were sequenced. The repertoire was sequenced with immunoSEQ multiplex PCR; TCRdb's copy has only in-frame clones and lacks some. Of 900,000 or so clones listed, roughly a sixth are singletons. Germline V CDR1 and CDR2: MDHEN, SYDVKM. The CDR3 loop spans 15 amino acids. V lost 0 bases, J lost 5 bases, and 13 bases lay in between. This TCR was sampled from a woman aged 18-29 years in good health. The V call is TRBV28, the J call TRBJ1-1; no reliable D call. The sample comprised naive CD4+ T cells from blood. CDR3 DNA: TGTGCCAGCAGTTTATGGGGGAGTTCGACGACTGAAGCTTTCTTT. It yields the protein CASSLWGSSTTEAFF.